This T cell receptor beta chain derives from a study of Graves' ophthalmopathy and Graves' hyperthyroidism. In the study overall: The study drew peripheral blood at initial diagnosis, before any treatment. Broader study findings: Blood also harbored most expanded thyroid clonotypes above 0.001 frequency.

Amplification targeted the TCR beta CDR3 regions, with RNA transcripts as the source material. A first-round RT-PCR used HTBI primers, followed by a second-round multiplex PCR. TCRdb used MiXCR to reprocess the multiplex PCR reads, holding one entry per CDR3 protein. The sample holds hundreds of thousands of distinct CDR3 sequences, under 25% seen once. On this clonotype: Antigen: not known.

Trimming cost V 4 bases and J 0 bases; bases outside gene matches: 19. Germline CDR1 and CDR2: DFQATT and SNEGSKA (reference sequence). This CDR3 is built from 19 residues. Aged 18 to 65, hyperthyroidism patients had been newly diagnosed, with under 2 months' duration. Material for sequencing was peripheral blood. The rearrangement uses TRBV20-1 and TRBJ2-7; 9 bases fit TRBD2. The sequence derives from a young woman with stable Graves' hyperthyroidism. This CDR3 reads CSAISLRTSEYRLSYEQYF. As DNA, the CDR3 is TGCAGTGCTATCTCACTCCGGACTAGCGAGTATCGCCTCTCCTACGAGCAGTACTTC.